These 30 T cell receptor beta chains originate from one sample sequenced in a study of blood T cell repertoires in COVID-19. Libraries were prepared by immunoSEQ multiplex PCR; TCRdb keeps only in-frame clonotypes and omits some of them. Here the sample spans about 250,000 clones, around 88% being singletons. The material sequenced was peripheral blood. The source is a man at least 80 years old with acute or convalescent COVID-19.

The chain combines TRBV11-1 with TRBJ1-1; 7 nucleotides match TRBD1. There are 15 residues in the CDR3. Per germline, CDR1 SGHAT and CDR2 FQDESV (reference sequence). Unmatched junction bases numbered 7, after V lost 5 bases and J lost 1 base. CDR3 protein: CASSPLDRKNTEAFF. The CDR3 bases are TGTGCCAGCAGCCCCCTGGACAGGAAGAACACTGAAGCTTTCTTT.

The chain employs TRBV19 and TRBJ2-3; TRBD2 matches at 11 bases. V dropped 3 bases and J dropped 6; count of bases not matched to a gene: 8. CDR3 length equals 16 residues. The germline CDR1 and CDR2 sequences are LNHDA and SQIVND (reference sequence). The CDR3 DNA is TGTGCCAGTAGTATCCGGGGGGCTAGCGGGAGGGATACGCAGTATTTT. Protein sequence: CASSIRGASGRDTQYF.

The CDR3 bases are TGTGCCAGCAGCCCCCGGGACAGGGGGTGGGATGGCTACACCTTC. Encoded protein: CASSPRDRGWDGYTF. This sequence joins TRBV3-1 (or the pseudogene TRBV3-2) and TRBJ1-2; 11 bases are a match to TRBD1. Per germline, CDR1 LGHDT and CDR2 YNNKEL (reference sequence). The CDR3 extends over 15 amino acids. Trimming at V came to 4 bases and at J to 6 bases, leaving 7 bases not matched to a gene.

The CDR3 DNA reads TGTGCCATCAGGGCTGGACAGGGGGGGGCTGAAGCTTTCTTT. It yields the protein CAIRAGQGGAEAFF. The V call is TRBV10-3, the J call TRBJ1-1; 10 bases align to TRBD1. This CDR3 has 14 amino acids. Losses at the gene ends were 6 bases for V and 6 bases for J; bases not matched to a gene: 7. The germline gives CDR1 ENHRY, CDR2 SYGVKD.

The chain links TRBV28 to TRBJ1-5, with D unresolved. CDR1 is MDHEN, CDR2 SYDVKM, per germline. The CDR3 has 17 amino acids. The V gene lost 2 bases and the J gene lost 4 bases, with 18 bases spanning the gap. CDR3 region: CASSLLGRGFRNQPQHF. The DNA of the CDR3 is TGTGCCAGCAGTTTACTAGGGAGAGGATTTAGAAATCAGCCCCAGCATTTT.

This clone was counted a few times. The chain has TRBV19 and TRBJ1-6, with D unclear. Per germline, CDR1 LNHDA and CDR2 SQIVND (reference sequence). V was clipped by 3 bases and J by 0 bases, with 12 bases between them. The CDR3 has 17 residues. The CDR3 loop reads CASSMGSRLSYNSPLHF. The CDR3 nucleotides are TGTGCCAGTAGTATGGGCAGCCGCCTCTCCTATAATTCACCCCTCCACTTT.

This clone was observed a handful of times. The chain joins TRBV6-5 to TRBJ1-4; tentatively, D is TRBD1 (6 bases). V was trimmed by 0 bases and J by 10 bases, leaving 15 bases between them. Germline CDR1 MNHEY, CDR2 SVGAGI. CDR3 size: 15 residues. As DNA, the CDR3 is TGTGCCAGCAGTTACTCGGTGGGGGGGCTAGGAAAACTGTTTTTT. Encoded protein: CASSYSVGGLGKLFF.

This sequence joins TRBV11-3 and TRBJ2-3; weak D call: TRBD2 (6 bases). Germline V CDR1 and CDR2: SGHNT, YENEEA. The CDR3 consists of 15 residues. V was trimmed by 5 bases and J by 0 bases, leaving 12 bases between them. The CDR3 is CASSPGSGSTDTQYF. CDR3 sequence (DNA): TGTGCCAGCAGCCCGGGGAGCGGGAGCACAGATACGCAGTATTTT. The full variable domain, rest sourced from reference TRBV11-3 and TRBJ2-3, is EAGVVQSPRYKIIEKKQPVAFWCNPISGHNTLYWYLQNLGQGPELLIRYENEEAVDDSQLPKDRFSAERLKGVDSTLKIQPAELGDSAVYLCASSPGSGSTDTQYFGPGTRLTVL.

The CDR3 DNA reads as TGTGCCAGCAGTTTACTCAGGGGGAAAAGCTCCTACGAGCAGTACTTC. It is translated as CASSLLRGKSSYEQYF. The chain combines TRBV28 with TRBJ2-7; 7 bases fit TRBD1. CDR1 is MDHEN and CDR2 is SYDVKM in the germline V gene. The CDR3 runs to 16 residues. With V trimmed by 2 bases and J by 0 bases, 7 bases remained unmatched.

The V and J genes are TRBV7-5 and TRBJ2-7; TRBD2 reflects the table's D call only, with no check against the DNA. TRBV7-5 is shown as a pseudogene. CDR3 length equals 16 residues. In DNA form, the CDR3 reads TGTGCCAGAAGCTTTCAATCTAAAGTCCCCCGGGGTGAGCAGTACTTC. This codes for CARSFQSKVPRGEQYF.

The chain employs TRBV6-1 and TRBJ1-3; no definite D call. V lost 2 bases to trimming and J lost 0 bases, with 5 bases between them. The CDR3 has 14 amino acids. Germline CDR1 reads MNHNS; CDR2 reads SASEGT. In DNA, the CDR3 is TGTGCCAGCAGTGAACCATTCTCTGGAAACACCATATATTTT. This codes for CASSEPFSGNTIYF.

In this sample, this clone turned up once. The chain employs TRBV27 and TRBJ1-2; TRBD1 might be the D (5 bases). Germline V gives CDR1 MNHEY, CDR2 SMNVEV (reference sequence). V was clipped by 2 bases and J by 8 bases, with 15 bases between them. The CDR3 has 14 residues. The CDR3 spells CASSLRGQGYGYTF. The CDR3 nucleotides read TGTGCCAGCAGTTTACGTGGTCAGGGATACGGCTACACCTTC.

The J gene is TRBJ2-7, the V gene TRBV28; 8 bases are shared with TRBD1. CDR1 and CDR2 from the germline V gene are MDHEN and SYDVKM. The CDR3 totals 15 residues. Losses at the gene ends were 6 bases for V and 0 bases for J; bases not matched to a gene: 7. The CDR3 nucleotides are TGTGCCAGCAGCTTAGACAGGGGCTACTCCTACGAGCAGTACTTC. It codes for CASSLDRGYSYEQYF. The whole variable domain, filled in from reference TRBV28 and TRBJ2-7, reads DVKVTQSSRYLVKRTGEKVFLECVQDMDHENMFWYRQDPGLGLRLIYFSYDVKMKEKGDIPEGYSVSREKKERFSLILESASTNQTSMYLCASSLDRGYSYEQYFGPGTRLTVT.

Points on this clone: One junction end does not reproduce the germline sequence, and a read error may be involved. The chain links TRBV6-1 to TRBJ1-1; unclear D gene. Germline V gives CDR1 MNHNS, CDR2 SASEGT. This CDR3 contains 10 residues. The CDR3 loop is CASSEVVAAF. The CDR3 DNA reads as TGTGCCAGCAGTGAAGTGGTGGCTGCCTTT.

This CDR3 reads CASSQEGYTF. In DNA, the CDR3 is TGTGCCAGCAGCCAGGAAGGCTACACCTTC. This chain joins TRBV28 and TRBJ1-2, with D uncertain. V was cut by 6 bases and J by 8 bases, with 7 bases left in between. CDR3 length: 10 amino acids. Germline V CDR1 and CDR2: MDHEN, SYDVKM.

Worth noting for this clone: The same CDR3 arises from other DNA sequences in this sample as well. In DNA form, the CDR3 reads TGTGCCAGCTCTCTAGCGGACTCCTACGAGCAGTACTTC. Residues: CASSLADSYEQYF. The gene calls are TRBV6-5 and TRBJ2-7; 7 positions agree with TRBD2. The ends lost 8 bases at V and 0 bases at J; junction bases unmatched: 4. The CDR3 sequence is 13 residues long. In germline, CDR1 is MNHEY, CDR2 SVGAGI.

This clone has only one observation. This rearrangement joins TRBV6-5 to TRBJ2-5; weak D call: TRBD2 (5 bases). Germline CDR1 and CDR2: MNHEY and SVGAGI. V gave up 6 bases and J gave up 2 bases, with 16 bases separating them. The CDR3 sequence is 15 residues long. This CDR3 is CASRIRDLTQETQYF. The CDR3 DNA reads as TGTGCCAGCAGGATCCGGGATTTAACTCAAGAGACCCAGTACTTC.

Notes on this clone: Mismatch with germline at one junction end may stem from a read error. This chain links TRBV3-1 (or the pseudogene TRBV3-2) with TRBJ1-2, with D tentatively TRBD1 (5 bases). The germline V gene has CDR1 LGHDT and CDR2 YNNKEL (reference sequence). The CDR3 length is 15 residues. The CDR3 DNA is TGTGCCAGCAACCAAGTGTTGGGCAGGGCTGGTGGCTACACCTTC. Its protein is CASNQVLGRAGGYTF.

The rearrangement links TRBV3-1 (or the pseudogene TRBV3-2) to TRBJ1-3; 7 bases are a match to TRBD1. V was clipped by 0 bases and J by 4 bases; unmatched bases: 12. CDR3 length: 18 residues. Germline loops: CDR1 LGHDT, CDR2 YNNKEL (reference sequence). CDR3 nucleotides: TGTGCCAGCAGCCAAGATTTGGCACAGGGGTTAAGCGGAAACACCATATATTTT. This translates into CASSQDLAQGLSGNTIYF.

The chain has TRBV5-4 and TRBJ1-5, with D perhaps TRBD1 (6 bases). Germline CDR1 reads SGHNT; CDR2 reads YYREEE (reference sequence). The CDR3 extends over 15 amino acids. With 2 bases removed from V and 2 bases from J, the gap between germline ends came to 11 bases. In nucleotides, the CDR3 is TGTGCCAGCAGCTTCGGGGGGGCTCGCAATCAGCCCCAGCATTTT. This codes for CASSFGGARNQPQHF.

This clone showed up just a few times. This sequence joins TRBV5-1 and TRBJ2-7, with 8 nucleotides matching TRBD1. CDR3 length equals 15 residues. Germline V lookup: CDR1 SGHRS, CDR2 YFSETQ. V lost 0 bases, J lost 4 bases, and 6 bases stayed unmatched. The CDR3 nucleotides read TGCGCCAGCAGCTTGGAGGGACAGGCTACGTACGAGCAGTACTTC. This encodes CASSLEGQATYEQYF.

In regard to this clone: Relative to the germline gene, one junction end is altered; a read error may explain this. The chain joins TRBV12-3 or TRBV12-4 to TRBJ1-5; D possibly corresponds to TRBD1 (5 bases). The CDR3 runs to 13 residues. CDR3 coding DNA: TGTGTCAGCACCCAATGGGGCGGACAGCCCCAGCATTTT. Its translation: CVSTQWGGQPQHF.

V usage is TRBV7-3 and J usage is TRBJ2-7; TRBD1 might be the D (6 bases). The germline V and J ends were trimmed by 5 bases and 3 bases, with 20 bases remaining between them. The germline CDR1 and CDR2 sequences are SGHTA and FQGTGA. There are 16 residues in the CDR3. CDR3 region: CASSVSGTWGNYEQYF. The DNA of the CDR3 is TGTGCCAGCAGCGTTTCCGGGACATGGGGAAACTACGAGCAGTACTTC.

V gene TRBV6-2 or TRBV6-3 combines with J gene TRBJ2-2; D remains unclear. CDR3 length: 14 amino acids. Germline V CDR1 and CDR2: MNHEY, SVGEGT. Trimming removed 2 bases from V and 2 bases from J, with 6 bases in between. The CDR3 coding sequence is TGTGCCAGCAGTTACCCGTATAACACCGGGGAGCTGTTTTTT. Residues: CASSYPYNTGELFF.

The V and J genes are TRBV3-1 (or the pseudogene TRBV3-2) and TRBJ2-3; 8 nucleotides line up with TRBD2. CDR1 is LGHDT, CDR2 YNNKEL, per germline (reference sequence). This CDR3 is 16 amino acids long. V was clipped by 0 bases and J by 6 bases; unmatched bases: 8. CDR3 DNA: TGTGCCAGCAGCCAAGATTACGGGAGGGCCGGGGATACGCAGTATTTT. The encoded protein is CASSQDYGRAGDTQYF.

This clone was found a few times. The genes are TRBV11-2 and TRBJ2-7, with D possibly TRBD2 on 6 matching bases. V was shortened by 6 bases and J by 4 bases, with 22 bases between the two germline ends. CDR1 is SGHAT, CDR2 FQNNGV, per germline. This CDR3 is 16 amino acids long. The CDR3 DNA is TGTGCCAGCAGTAACCAAGGAGGGACGACCCTTTACGAGCAGTACTTC. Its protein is CASSNQGGTTLYEQYF.

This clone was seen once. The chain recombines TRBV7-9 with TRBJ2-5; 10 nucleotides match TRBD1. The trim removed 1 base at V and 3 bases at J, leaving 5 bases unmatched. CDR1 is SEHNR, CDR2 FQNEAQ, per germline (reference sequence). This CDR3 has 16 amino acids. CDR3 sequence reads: CASSLGVGTGEETQYF. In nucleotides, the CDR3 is TGTGCCAGCAGCTTAGGGGTTGGGACAGGGGAAGAGACCCAGTACTTC.

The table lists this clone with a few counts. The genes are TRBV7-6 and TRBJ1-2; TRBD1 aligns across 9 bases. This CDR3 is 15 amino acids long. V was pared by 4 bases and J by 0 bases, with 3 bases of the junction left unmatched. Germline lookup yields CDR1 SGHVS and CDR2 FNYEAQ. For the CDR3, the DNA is TGTGCCAGCAGCTCTTGGACAGGGGCTAACTATGGCTACACCTTC. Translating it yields CASSSWTGANYGYTF.

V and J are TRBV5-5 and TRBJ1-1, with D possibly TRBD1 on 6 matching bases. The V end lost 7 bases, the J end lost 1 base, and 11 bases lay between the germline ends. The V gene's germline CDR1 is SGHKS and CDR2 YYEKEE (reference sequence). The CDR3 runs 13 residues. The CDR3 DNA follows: TGTGCCAGCGGGTGGGGGCAGAACACTGAAGCTTTCTTT. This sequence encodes CASGWGQNTEAFF.

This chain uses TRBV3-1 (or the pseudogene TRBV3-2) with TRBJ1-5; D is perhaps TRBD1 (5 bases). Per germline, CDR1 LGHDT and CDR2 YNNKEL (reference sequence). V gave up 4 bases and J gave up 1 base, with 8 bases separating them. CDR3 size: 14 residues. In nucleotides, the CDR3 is TGTGCCAGCAGCCGCGACAGCAGCAATCAGCCCCAGCATTTT. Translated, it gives CASSRDSSNQPQHF.